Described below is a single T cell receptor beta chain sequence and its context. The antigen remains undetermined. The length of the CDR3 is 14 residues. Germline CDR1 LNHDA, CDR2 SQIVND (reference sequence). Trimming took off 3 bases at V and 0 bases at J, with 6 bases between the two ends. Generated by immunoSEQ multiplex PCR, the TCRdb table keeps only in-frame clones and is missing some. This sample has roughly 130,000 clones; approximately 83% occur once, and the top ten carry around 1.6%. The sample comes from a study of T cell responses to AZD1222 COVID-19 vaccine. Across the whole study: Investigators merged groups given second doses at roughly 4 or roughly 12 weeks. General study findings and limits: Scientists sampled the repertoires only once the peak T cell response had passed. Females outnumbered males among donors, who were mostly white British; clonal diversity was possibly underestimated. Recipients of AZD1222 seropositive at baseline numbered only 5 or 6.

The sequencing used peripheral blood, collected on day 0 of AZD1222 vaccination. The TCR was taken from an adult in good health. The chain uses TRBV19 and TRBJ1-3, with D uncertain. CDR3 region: CASSMSISGNTIYF. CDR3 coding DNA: TGTGCCAGTAGTATGAGCATCTCTGGAAACACCATATATTTT.